What follows are 22 T cell receptor beta chains derived from one specimen sequenced in a study of graft-versus-host responses after intestinal transplantation (dated by TCRdb to the early 2020s). Receptors were amplified or captured by the immunoSEQ multiplex PCR assay. TCRdb re-hosts the immuneACCESS table, in-frame sequences only. Its copies lack some clones; in the studies checked, an unresolved V gene accounts for under half of them, and the cause for the rest is not known. The sample records 84,000 or so clones, 90% to 95% of which are singletons. Jointly, the top ten make up 0.95% to 1.3% of the sample. Taken with the paper, the label for time point translates to: cells obtained before transplantation from donor or recipient. Their specific antigens are unknown. The sequencing used unstimulated CD8+ T cells sorted from spleen or lymph node cells, collected before transplant. These TCRs come from a human donor who was the organ donor for an intestinal transplant.

This chain's CDR3 is CASSEDRPSSYNSPLHF. The CDR3 nucleotides are TGTGCCAGCAGTGAGGACAGGCCGAGCTCCTATAATTCACCCCTCCACTTT. This chain connects TRBV2 to TRBJ1-6; 7 bases align to TRBD1. Germline lookup yields CDR1 SNHLY and CDR2 FYNNEI. The CDR3 consists of 17 residues. The J segment lost 0 bases and the V segment lost 3 bases, leaving 5 bases of the junction unmatched.

The CDR3 DNA reads TGTGCCATCAGTGAGGAGGGTGAAATTAGCTATGGCTACACCTTC. This gives the protein CAISEEGEISYGYTF. This sequence joins TRBV10-3 and TRBJ1-2; no reliable D call. The germline V gene encodes CDR1 ENHRY and CDR2 SYGVKD. Trimming shortened V by 2 bases and J by 4 bases, and 14 bases separated the two germline ends. This CDR3 has 15 residues.

The rearrangement links TRBV10-3 to TRBJ1-3, with TRBD1 as a possible D gene (5 bases). The CDR3 is 15 residues long. From germline, CDR1 is ENHRY and CDR2 SYGVKD. Deletions cut 3 bases from V and 5 bases from J, with 14 bases between. CDR3 coding DNA: TGTGCCATCAGTGACGGGCGGGGCCAGAGAAACACCATATATTTT. Protein product: CAISDGRGQRNTIYF.

The rearrangement joins TRBV30 to TRBJ2-1, with D unclear. V lost 2 bases to trimming and J lost 9 bases, with 8 bases between them. There are 11 residues in the CDR3. Germline assignment: CDR1 GTSNPN and CDR2 SVGIG (reference sequence). Here the CDR3 DNA reads TGTGCCTGGAGTCTAGGCTTTGAGCAGTTCTTC. It is translated as CAWSLGFEQFF.

The V call is TRBV2, the J call TRBJ2-3, with no clear D. V lost 2 bases and J lost 0, with 9 bases in between. There are 15 residues in the CDR3. The V gene's germline CDR1 is SNHLY and CDR2 FYNNEI. The CDR3: CASSELFTSTDTQYF. CDR3 bases: TGTGCCAGCAGTGAACTTTTCACTAGCACAGATACGCAGTATTTT.

The chain employs TRBV19 and TRBJ2-1, with 9 nucleotides matching TRBD1. Losses at the gene ends were 3 bases for V and 15 bases for J; bases not matched to a gene: 9. The CDR3 is 13 amino acids. Germline V lookup: CDR1 LNHDA, CDR2 SQIVND (reference sequence). The CDR3 is CASSISPWDRVFF. In DNA form, the CDR3 reads TGTGCCAGTAGTATTTCACCTTGGGACAGGGTGTTCTTC.

The gene calls are TRBV4-2 and TRBJ2-1, with D maybe TRBD2 (6 bases). This CDR3 is built from 15 residues. The ends were cut back, 4 bases at V and 4 bases at J, with 14 bases in the middle. Germline CDR1 LGHNA, CDR2 YNFKEQ. CDR3 sequence reads: CASSRIAAPYNEQFF. The CDR3, as DNA: TGTGCCAGCAGCCGTATAGCGGCCCCTTACAATGAGCAGTTCTTC.

The chain joins TRBV18 to TRBJ2-1, with 8 bases identical to TRBD2. Trimming cost V 3 bases and J 8 bases; bases outside gene matches: 12. This CDR3 contains 16 residues. Germline V gene sequence: CDR1 KGHSH, CDR2 LQKENI. Here the CDR3 DNA reads TGTGCCAGCTCACCTCACGGGGGGGTTATCGCGGATGAGCAGTTCTTC. Translated, it gives CASSPHGGVIADEQFF.

The chain joins TRBV19 to TRBJ2-3; 12 nucleotides align to TRBD2. CDR3 length: 17 residues. Germline trimming cut 4 bases from V and 3 bases from J; bases unmatched to any gene: 8. The germline V gene has CDR1 LNHDA and CDR2 SQIVND (reference sequence). In nucleotides, the CDR3 is TGTGCCAGTAGTACCCTCACTAGCGGGAGGACGACAGATACGCAGTATTTT. Its protein is CASSTLTSGRTTDTQYF.

This chain connects TRBV28 to TRBJ2-7, with 9 positions matching TRBD1. The CDR3 extends over 15 amino acids. Germline loops: CDR1 MDHEN, CDR2 SYDVKM. Trimming removed 6 bases from V and 0 bases from J; junction bases left unmatched: 6. The CDR3 DNA reads TGTGCCAGCAGCTCGGGACAGGGCCTCTCCTACGAGCAGTACTTC. Its translation is CASSSGQGLSYEQYF.

The chain combines TRBV7-9 with TRBJ2-7; TRBD2 matches at 13 bases. The CDR3 sequence is 16 residues long. Germline trimming cut 2 bases from V and 4 bases from J; bases unmatched to any gene: 5. Germline V gene sequence: CDR1 SEHNR, CDR2 FQNEAQ (reference sequence). The CDR3 sequence: CASSLTPGLAGYEQYF. Here the CDR3 DNA reads TGTGCCAGCAGCTTAACTCCGGGACTAGCGGGATACGAGCAGTACTTC.

The chain couples TRBV4-1 to TRBJ2-3; D unclear. The ends were cut back, 4 bases at V and 4 bases at J, with 12 bases in the middle. Germline CDR1 MGHRA, CDR2 YSYEKL. The CDR3 loop spans 14 amino acids. CDR3 sequence reads: CASSLETRADTQYF. CDR3 nucleotide sequence: TGCGCCAGCAGCCTGGAAACCCGGGCAGATACGCAGTATTTT.

The chain couples TRBV7-9 to TRBJ2-5; TRBD2 aligns across 7 bases. This CDR3 contains 14 residues. Germline trimming cut 5 bases from V and 5 bases from J; bases unmatched to any gene: 8. Germline V lookup: CDR1 SEHNR, CDR2 FQNEAQ (reference sequence). CDR3 sequence (DNA): TGTGCCAGCAGCCATAGTATGGGGGGGGAGACCCAGTACTTC. Translated, it gives CASSHSMGGETQYF.

The CDR3 DNA follows: TGTGCCAGCAGCTTAGGACTAGCCCCGCGGGAGCTGTTTTTT. Amino acid sequence: CASSLGLAPRELFF. V usage is TRBV7-3 and J usage is TRBJ2-2; 8 bases line up with TRBD2. Per germline, CDR1 SGHTA and CDR2 FQGTGA. The CDR3 spans 14 residues. V lost 2 bases and J lost 9; bases outside the gene matches: 5.

V usage is TRBV11-2 and J usage is TRBJ2-7, with D possibly matching TRBD1 (5 bases). Trimming shortened V by 3 bases and J by 3 bases, and 12 bases separated the two germline ends. The germline V gene has CDR1 SGHAT and CDR2 FQNNGV. CDR3 length: 14 amino acids. The CDR3 region is CASSFTATDYEQYF. DNA for the CDR3: TGTGCCAGCAGCTTCACGGCGACAGACTACGAGCAGTACTTC.

The chain couples TRBV4-2 to TRBJ2-3; 8 positions agree with TRBD2. In germline, CDR1 is LGHNA, CDR2 YNFKEQ. Losses at the gene ends were 0 bases for V and 6 bases for J; bases not matched to a gene: 8. The CDR3 is 16 amino acids. DNA for the CDR3: TGTGCCAGCAGCCAAGAGGAGCGGGAGCACGCGGATACGCAGTATTTT. This codes for CASSQEEREHADTQYF.

The chain carries TRBV28 and TRBJ2-7; tentatively, D is TRBD2 (6 bases). The CDR3 sequence is 12 residues long. Germline values: CDR1 MDHEN, CDR2 SYDVKM. The V end was cut by 8 bases, the J end by 3 bases, with 11 bases between. CDR3 in DNA: TGTGCCAGCGTCGATAGCGGCTACGAGCAGTACTTC. It translates to CASVDSGYEQYF.

J is TRBJ1-1 and V is TRBV19, with D tentatively TRBD1 (6 bases). Germline-derived CDR1 and CDR2 are LNHDA and SQIVND (reference sequence). The CDR3 extends over 14 amino acids. V lost 4 bases to trimming and J lost 5 bases, with 14 bases between them. The CDR3 nucleotides read TGTGCCAGTAGTACCATCTTCAGGGGAACTGAAGCTTTCTTT. Protein: CASSTIFRGTEAFF.

The V gene is TRBV4-2, the J gene TRBJ2-5; no definite D call. The CDR3 has 13 residues. V was shortened by 1 base and J by 2 bases, with 5 bases between the two germline ends. Germline lookup yields CDR1 LGHNA and CDR2 YNFKEQ. CDR3 region: CASSQGSQETQYF. The CDR3 DNA sequence: TGTGCCAGCAGCCAAGGGAGTCAAGAGACCCAGTACTTC.

The count of this clone is one. The chain employs TRBV5-1 and TRBJ2-1; tentatively, D is TRBD2 (5 bases). Between the trimmed V and J ends, which lost 5 bases and 9 bases, there was a span of 21 bases. This CDR3 spans 15 amino acids. CDR1 SGHRS and CDR2 YFSETQ come from the germline V gene. CDR3 bases: TGCGCCAGCAGTGGGAGTGGACTTCCCTACGGTGAGCAGTTCTTC. This sequence encodes CASSGSGLPYGEQFF. The variable domain in full, completed from reference TRBV5-1 and TRBJ2-1, reads KAGVTQTPRYLIKTRGQQVTLSCSPISGHRSVSWYQQTPGQGLQFLFEYFSETQRNKGNFPGRFSGRQFSNSRSEMNVSTLELGDSALYLCASSGSGLPYGEQFFGPGTRLTVL.

V is TRBV11-2 and J is TRBJ2-1, with TRBD1 identical over 7 bases. The CDR3 covers 16 residues. Germline V gene data show CDR1 as SGHAT and CDR2 as FQNNGV. J lost 4 bases, V lost 5 bases, and 11 bases had no gene match. The CDR3 region has the DNA TGTGCCAGCAGCACCCCAACAGGGGCTCTATACAATGAGCAGTTCTTC. Its protein is CASSTPTGALYNEQFF.

This chain links TRBV7-8 with TRBJ2-6, with TRBD1 matching 8 bases. V lost 6 bases to trimming and J lost 0 bases; unmatched junction nucleotides: 13. The germline V gene encodes CDR1 SGHVS and CDR2 FQNEAQ. There are 19 residues in the CDR3. This CDR3 is CASSPTNRGYGSGANVLTF. CDR3 sequence (DNA): TGTGCCAGCAGTCCGACTAACAGGGGGTACGGCTCTGGGGCCAACGTCCTGACTTTC.